The 25 T cell receptor beta chains below come from one sample, sequenced in a study of CD8+ T cells in alopecia areata listed by TCRdb under 2018. In light of the paper, this sample's treatment or condition label describes: oral pan-JAK inhibitor, 5-10 mg twice daily. Library generation was performed with the immunoSEQ multiplex PCR assay. RNA was extracted from all samples and reverse transcribed into cDNA as template for TCR sequencing. TCRdb limited this immuneACCESS table to in-frame rearrangements with V and J called. A share of clones is missing; checked studies link under half to unresolved V genes, and the rest is unexplained. In all, the sample holds 200,000 to 250,000 clones, and over 60% of those were seen once. Approximately 1.2% of the sample goes to the ten largest clones. The material was CD4+ T cells sorted from blood, obtained at week 44, from a patient treated with tofacitinib. These receptors came from a human donor with alopecia areata.

The genes are TRBV25-1 and TRBJ1-5; the D is unclear. V lost 1 base and J 3 bases, leaving 7 bases between the germline ends. CDR1 and CDR2 (germline): MGHDK, SYGVNS. This CDR3 contains 14 residues. CDR3 in DNA: TGTGCCAGCAGTGAATTTGGACCCAATCAGCCCCAGCATTTT. As protein: CASSEFGPNQPQHF.

The chain joins TRBV27 to TRBJ1-1; unclear D gene. Germline assignment: CDR1 MNHEY and CDR2 SMNVEV (reference sequence). V dropped 1 base and J dropped 2 bases, with 5 bases sitting between them. The CDR3 has 13 residues. DNA for the CDR3: TGTGCCAGCAGTTTATTCGAAAACACTGAAGCTTTCTTT. Protein: CASSLFENTEAFF.

V and J are TRBV4-3 and TRBJ2-3; TRBD2 matches at 12 bases. Trimming cost V 2 bases and J 0 bases; bases outside gene matches: 9. The CDR3 has 19 amino acids. The germline gives CDR1 LGHNA, CDR2 YSLEER. DNA of the CDR3: TGCGCCAGCAGCCAACTCCTGACTAGCGGGGGTGCTAGCACAGATACGCAGTATTTT. It translates to CASSQLLTSGGASTDTQYF.

The chain joins TRBV5-5 to TRBJ2-3; D unclear. Looked up from germline, CDR1 is SGHKS and CDR2 is YYEKEE (reference sequence). V dropped 1 base and J dropped 0 bases, with 6 bases sitting between them. The CDR3 consists of 14 residues. For the CDR3, the DNA is TGTGCCAGCAGCTTGACGTTGAGCACAGATACGCAGTATTTT. It translates to CASSLTLSTDTQYF.

The rearrangement uses TRBV19 and TRBJ1-2, with D maybe TRBD1 (5 bases). The CDR3 runs to 13 residues. V lost 6 bases, J lost 0 bases, and 8 bases lay in between. Germline loops: CDR1 LNHDA, CDR2 SQIVND (reference sequence). The CDR3 here is CASRRGSNYGYTF. The CDR3 DNA reads TGTGCCAGTAGGAGGGGATCTAACTATGGCTACACCTTC.

The V gene is TRBV5-6, the J gene TRBJ1-2; D not resolved. Germline CDR1 is SGHDT and CDR2 is YYEEEE. Trimming left V 2 bases short and J 2 bases short, with 13 bases between. The CDR3 is 15 residues long. CDR3 residues: CASSLGGKSNYGYTF. In DNA form, the CDR3 reads TGTGCCAGCAGCTTAGGTGGAAAGAGCAACTATGGCTACACCTTC.

Regarding this clone: This sample includes further DNA sequences coding for the same CDR3. The chain uses TRBV7-3 and TRBJ2-2; no clear D gene. The V gene lost 5 bases and the J gene lost 3 bases, with 4 bases spanning the gap. This CDR3 comprises 12 residues. CDR1 SGHTA and CDR2 FQGTGA come from the germline V gene. DNA for the CDR3: TGTGCCAGCAGCCCGGACACCGGGGAGCTGTTTTTT. This gives the protein CASSPDTGELFF.

This clone was detected only a few times. V gene TRBV10-3 combines with J gene TRBJ1-6, with a tentative D call TRBD1 (5 bases). With 6 bases removed from V and 7 bases from J, the gap between germline ends came to 10 bases. From germline, CDR1 is ENHRY and CDR2 SYGVKD. This CDR3 comprises 13 residues. DNA of the CDR3: TGTGCCATCAGCCGACAGACCAATTCACCCCTCCACTTT. It encodes CAISRQTNSPLHF.

The J gene is TRBJ2-3, the V gene TRBV30; D tentatively reads TRBD1 or TRBD2 (5 bases each). This CDR3 contains 14 residues. The germline CDR1 and CDR2 sequences are GTSNPN and SVGIG (reference sequence). The V gene lost 4 bases and the J gene lost 5 bases, with 16 bases spanning the gap. The chain's CDR3 is CAWTALGERDTQYF. The CDR3 nucleotides read TGTGCCTGGACCGCCCTGGGGGAGAGAGATACGCAGTATTTT.

V is TRBV7-6 and J is TRBJ2-1; the D gene could be TRBD1 or TRBD2 (5 bases each). This CDR3 contains 18 residues. Trimming cost V 5 bases and J 5 bases, with 25 bases left between them. Per the germline V gene, CDR1 is SGHVS and CDR2 is FNYEAQ. The CDR3 sequence: CASSQRGGLTLYHNEQFF. The DNA for the CDR3 is TGTGCCAGCAGCCAAAGGGGCGGGCTAACCCTATACCACAATGAGCAGTTCTTC.

This rearrangement joins TRBV18 to TRBJ2-2, with TRBD1 identical over 9 bases. The CDR3 spans 16 residues. CDR1 is KGHSH, CDR2 LQKENI, per germline. After removal of 4 bases from V and 1 base from J, the junction contained 4 bases not matched to a gene. The CDR3 DNA is TGTGCCAGCTCACGAGGGACAGGGAAGAACACCGGGGAGCTGTTTTTT. Its protein is CASSRGTGKNTGELFF.

Regarding this clone: This clone may be a read error of a much larger clone one base away. This sample also contains other DNA sequences that code for the same CDR3. The chain uses TRBV7-9 and TRBJ1-1; no firm D call. The CDR3 extends over 11 amino acids. Germline V CDR1 and CDR2: SEHNR, FQNEAQ (reference sequence). The germline V and J ends were trimmed by 3 bases and 3 bases, with 2 bases remaining between them. The DNA for the CDR3 is TGTGCCAGCAGCTTGGACACTGAAGCTTTCTTT. As protein: CASSLDTEAFF.

This clone turned up a few times. The chain is built from TRBV7-2 and TRBJ1-6; D is possibly TRBD1 (6 bases). CDR1 SGHTA and CDR2 FQGNSA come from the germline V gene. V lost 0 bases and J 8 bases, leaving 11 bases between the germline ends. The CDR3 sequence is 15 residues long. CDR3 in DNA: TGTGCCAGCAGCTTAGCGGCTGGGGGCGATTCACCCCTCCACTTT. Translated, it gives CASSLAAGGDSPLHF.

This chain connects TRBV20-1 to TRBJ2-3; D ambiguous. This CDR3 comprises 11 residues. V lost 6 bases and J lost 4, with 8 bases in between. CDR1 and CDR2 (germline): DFQATT, SNEGSKA (reference sequence). In nucleotides, the CDR3 is TGCAGTGCCCCCTACCCAGATACGCAGTATTTT. Its protein product is CSAPYPDTQYF.

This clone showed up many times. The chain employs TRBV19 and TRBJ2-4, with 11 bases identical to TRBD2. Germline loops: CDR1 LNHDA, CDR2 SQIVND (reference sequence). This CDR3 region has 19 residues. The junction had 14 bases not matched to a gene; V was cut back by 3 bases and J by 4 bases. DNA for the CDR3: TGTGCCAGTAGTATTGCTGCGGTGGGACTAGCGGACCCAAAAAACATTCAGTACTTC. It translates to CASSIAAVGLADPKNIQYF.

In this sample, this clone turned up a few times. The chain employs TRBV15 and TRBJ2-1; TRBD1 aligns across 9 bases. Germline V gene lookup returns CDR1 LNHNV and CDR2 YYDKDF (reference sequence). The CDR3 sequence is 14 residues long. V trimming: 8 bases; J trimming: 8 bases; junction bases outside the gene matches: 10. The CDR3 bases are TGTGCCACCGGAACAGGGGGCACGAGCGATGAGCAGTTCTTC. Protein product: CATGTGGTSDEQFF.

The V call is TRBV29-1, the J call TRBJ1-1; TRBD1 aligns across 7 bases. This CDR3 has 13 amino acids. V lost 7 bases, J lost 0 bases, and 5 bases stayed unmatched. In germline, CDR1 is SQVTM, CDR2 ANQGSEA. The DNA of the CDR3 is TGCAGCGCCGCGGGACAGATGAACACTGAAGCTTTCTTT. It translates to CSAAGQMNTEAFF.

The chain joins TRBV25-1 to TRBJ2-1; 7 nucleotides match TRBD1. The CDR3 covers 15 residues. The V and J ends lost 3 bases and 8 bases, in that order; junction bases with no gene match: 10. The germline V gene encodes CDR1 MGHDK and CDR2 SYGVNS. This CDR3 reads CASSDRSTGWDEQFF. The CDR3 bases are TGTGCCAGCAGTGATAGGTCGACAGGGTGGGATGAGCAGTTCTTC.

The CDR3 protein is CASSLAKGAYHIQYF. CDR3 bases: TGTGCCAGCAGCTTAGCGAAGGGGGCCTACCACATTCAGTACTTC. The chain uses TRBV7-2 and TRBJ2-4, with TRBD1 identical over 7 bases. The length of the CDR3 is 15 residues. The ends lost 0 bases at V and 8 bases at J; junction bases unmatched: 7. CDR1 is SGHTA and CDR2 is FQGNSA in the germline V gene. Full variable domain (remainder filled in from reference TRBV7-2 and TRBJ2-4): GAGVSQSPSNKVTEKGKDVELRCDPISGHTALYWYRQSLGQGLEFLIYFQGNSAPDKSGLPSDRFSAERTGGSVSTLTIQRTQQEDSAVYLCASSLAKGAYHIQYFGAGTRLSVL.

This clone was recorded many times. The V and J genes are TRBV14 and TRBJ2-3, with D perhaps being TRBD1 or TRBD2 (6 bases each). CDR1 is SGHDN, CDR2 FVKESK, per germline. Between the trimmed V and J ends, which lost 2 bases and 5 bases, there was a span of 11 bases. This CDR3 comprises 14 residues. CDR3 sequence (DNA): TGTGCCAGCAGCCAAATAGGGGGAGGAGATACGCAGTATTTT. The encoded protein is CASSQIGGGDTQYF.

The chain employs TRBV2 and TRBJ2-5; perhaps TRBD2 as D (6 bases). The CDR3 length is 13 residues. The V gene's germline CDR1 is SNHLY and CDR2 FYNNEI. The V gene lost 5 bases and the J gene lost 5 bases, with 12 bases spanning the gap. CDR3 residues: CASSPGLGETQYF. The CDR3 DNA reads TGTGCCAGCAGTCCGGGACTTGGGGAGACCCAGTACTTC.

This clone was observed a handful of times. This rearrangement joins TRBV2 to TRBJ1-5; possible D gene TRBD1, 5 bases. From germline, CDR1 is SNHLY and CDR2 FYNNEI. Trimming cost V 3 bases and J 7 bases, with 13 bases left between them. There are 14 residues in the CDR3. CDR3 residues: CASSDRQIFQPQHF. In DNA form, the CDR3 reads TGTGCCAGCAGTGATCGACAGATCTTCCAGCCCCAGCATTTT.

Points on this clone: Germline and junction disagree at one end, which may indicate a read error. This sequence joins TRBV30 and TRBJ2-1; 13 bases fit TRBD2. This CDR3 spans 13 amino acids. CDR1 and CDR2 (germline): GTSNPN, SVGIG (reference sequence). Written as DNA, the CDR3 is TGTGCCTGGAGTGTCCAGACTAGCGGGGGGATCGTCTTC. Translation gives CAWSVQTSGGIVF.

V is TRBV4-1 and J is TRBJ1-1, with 9 bases matching TRBD1. Looked up from germline, CDR1 is MGHRA and CDR2 is YSYEKL. With V trimmed by 0 bases and J by 4 bases, 12 bases remained unmatched. The CDR3 consists of 18 residues. CDR3 DNA: TGCGCCAGCAGCCAAGACCCAGGGCGGACAGGGGTTATCACTGAAGCTTTCTTT. This sequence encodes CASSQDPGRTGVITEAFF.

V and J are TRBV5-1 and TRBJ2-3, with 9 bases fitting TRBD2. The CDR3 contains 15 residues. The V gene end was trimmed by 2 bases and the J gene end by 6 bases; junction bases not matched to a gene: 7. CDR1 and CDR2 (germline): SGHRS, YFSETQ. The CDR3 bases are TGCGCCAGCAGCTTTAACGGCGGGGGGGCTGATACGCAGTATTTT. Amino acid sequence: CASSFNGGGADTQYF.